Detailed here is one T cell receptor (beta chain). The naive CD8 subset, CD45RO-negative cells positively selected for CCR7, excluded terminally differentiated effector memory CD45RA+ cells. Trimming removed 1 base from V and 3 bases from J, with 6 bases in between. The CDR3 consists of 14 residues. In germline, CDR1 is MDHEN, CDR2 SYDVKM. This specimen belongs to a study of shared clonotypes between healthy human individuals. Sequencing used immunoSEQ multiplex PCR; TCRdb keeps in-frame clones, though not all of them. The sample holds millions of clones, roughly 95% seen once. Sequences were obtained from naive CD8+ T cells sorted from blood. This TCR was recovered from a young man in good health. The chain employs TRBV28 and TRBJ2-2; D ambiguous. CDR3: CASSLSADTGELFF. The CDR3 DNA reads as TGTGCCAGCAGTTTATCGGCAGACACCGGGGAGCTGTTTTTT.